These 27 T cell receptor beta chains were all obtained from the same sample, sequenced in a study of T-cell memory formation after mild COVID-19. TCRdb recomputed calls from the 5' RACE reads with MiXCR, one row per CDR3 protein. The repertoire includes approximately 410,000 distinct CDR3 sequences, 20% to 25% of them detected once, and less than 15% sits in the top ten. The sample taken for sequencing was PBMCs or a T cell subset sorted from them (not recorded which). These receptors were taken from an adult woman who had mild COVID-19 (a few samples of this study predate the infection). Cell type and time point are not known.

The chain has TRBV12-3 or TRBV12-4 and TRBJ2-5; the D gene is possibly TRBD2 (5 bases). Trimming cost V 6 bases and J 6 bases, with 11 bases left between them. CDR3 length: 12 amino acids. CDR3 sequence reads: CASSSPGKTQYF. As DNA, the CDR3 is TGTGCCAGCAGCTCCCCGGGGAAGACCCAGTACTTC.

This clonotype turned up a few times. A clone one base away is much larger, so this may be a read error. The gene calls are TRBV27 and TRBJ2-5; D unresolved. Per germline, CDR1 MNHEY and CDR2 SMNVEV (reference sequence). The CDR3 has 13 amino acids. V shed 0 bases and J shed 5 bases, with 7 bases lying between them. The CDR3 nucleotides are TGTGCCAGCAGTTTATCGGGGTTGGAGACCCAGTACTTC. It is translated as CASSLSGLETQYF.

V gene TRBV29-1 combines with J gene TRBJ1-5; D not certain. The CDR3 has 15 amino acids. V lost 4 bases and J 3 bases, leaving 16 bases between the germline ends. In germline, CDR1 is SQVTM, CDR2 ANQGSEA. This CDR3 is CSVVLERETNQPQHF. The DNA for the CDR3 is TGCAGCGTTGTCTTGGAGAGGGAAACCAATCAGCCCCAGCATTTT.

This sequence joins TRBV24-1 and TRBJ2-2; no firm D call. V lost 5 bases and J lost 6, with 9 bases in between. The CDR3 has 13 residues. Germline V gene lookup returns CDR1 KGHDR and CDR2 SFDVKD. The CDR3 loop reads CATSVISSGELFF. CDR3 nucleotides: TGTGCCACCAGTGTTATTAGCTCCGGGGAGCTGTTTTTT.

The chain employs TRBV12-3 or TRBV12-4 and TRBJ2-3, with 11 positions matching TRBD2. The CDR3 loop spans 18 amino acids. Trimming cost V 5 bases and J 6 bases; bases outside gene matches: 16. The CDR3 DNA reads TGTGCCAGCAGTCTACTCTATCTAGCGGGGGGTACTATCGATACGCAGTATTTT. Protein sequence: CASSLLYLAGGTIDTQYF.

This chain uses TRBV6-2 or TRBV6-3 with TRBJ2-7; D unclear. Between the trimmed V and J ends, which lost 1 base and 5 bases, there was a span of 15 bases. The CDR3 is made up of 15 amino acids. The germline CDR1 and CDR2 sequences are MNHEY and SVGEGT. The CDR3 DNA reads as TGTGCCAGCAGTTACTTGGAACCTTCAAGCAACGAGCAGTACTTC. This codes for CASSYLEPSSNEQYF.

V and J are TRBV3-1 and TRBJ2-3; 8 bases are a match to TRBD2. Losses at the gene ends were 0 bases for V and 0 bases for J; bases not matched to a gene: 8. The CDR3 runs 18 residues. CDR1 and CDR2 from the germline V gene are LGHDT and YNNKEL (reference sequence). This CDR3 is CASSQDMSGGASTDTQYF. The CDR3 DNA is TGTGCCAGCAGCCAAGATATGAGCGGGGGAGCCAGCACAGATACGCAGTATTTT.

The CDR3 spells CASFKGLAGAETQYF. The CDR3 DNA is TGCGCCAGCTTCAAGGGACTAGCGGGGGCAGAGACCCAGTACTTC. The gene calls are TRBV5-1 and TRBJ2-5; 14 bases fit TRBD2. CDR1 SGHRS and CDR2 YFSETQ come from the germline V gene. V lost 7 bases to trimming and J lost 4 bases; unmatched junction nucleotides: 6. The CDR3 totals 15 residues.

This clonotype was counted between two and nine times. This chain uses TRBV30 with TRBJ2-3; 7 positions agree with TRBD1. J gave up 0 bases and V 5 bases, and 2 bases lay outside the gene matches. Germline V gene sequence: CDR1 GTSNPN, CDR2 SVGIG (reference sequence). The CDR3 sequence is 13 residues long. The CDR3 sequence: CAWQGQSTDTQYF. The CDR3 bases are TGTGCCTGGCAGGGACAGAGCACAGATACGCAGTATTTT.

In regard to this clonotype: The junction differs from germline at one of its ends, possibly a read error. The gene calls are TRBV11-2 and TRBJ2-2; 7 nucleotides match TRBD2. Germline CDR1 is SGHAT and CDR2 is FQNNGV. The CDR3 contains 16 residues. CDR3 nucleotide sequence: TGTGCCAGCAGCTTAGTCCGATTGGGGACTACCGTGGAGCTGTTTTTT. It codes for CASSLVRLGTTVELFF.

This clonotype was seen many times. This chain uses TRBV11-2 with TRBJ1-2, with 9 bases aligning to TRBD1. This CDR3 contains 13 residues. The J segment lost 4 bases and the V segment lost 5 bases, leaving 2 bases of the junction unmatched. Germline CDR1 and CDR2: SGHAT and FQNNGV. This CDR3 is CASSPGQGYGYTF. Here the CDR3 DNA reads TGTGCCAGCAGCCCGGGACAGGGCTATGGCTACACCTTC.

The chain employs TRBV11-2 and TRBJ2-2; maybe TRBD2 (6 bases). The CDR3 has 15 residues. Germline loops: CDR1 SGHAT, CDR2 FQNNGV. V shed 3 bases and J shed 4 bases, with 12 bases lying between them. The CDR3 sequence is CASSFGRSVTGELFF. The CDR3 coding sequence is TGTGCCAGCAGCTTTGGGAGGTCGGTCACCGGGGAGCTGTTTTTT.

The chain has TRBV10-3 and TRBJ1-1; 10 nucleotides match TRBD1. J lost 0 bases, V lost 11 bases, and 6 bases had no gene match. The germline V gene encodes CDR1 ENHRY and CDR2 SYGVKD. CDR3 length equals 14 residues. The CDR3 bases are TGTGCCTCTGGGACAGGGGAAATGAACACTGAAGCTTTCTTT. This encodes CASGTGEMNTEAFF.

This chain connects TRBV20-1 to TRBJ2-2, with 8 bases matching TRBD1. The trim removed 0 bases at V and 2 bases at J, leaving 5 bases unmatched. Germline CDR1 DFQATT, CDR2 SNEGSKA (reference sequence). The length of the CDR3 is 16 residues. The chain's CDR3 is CSARDAGGLNTGELFF. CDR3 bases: TGCAGTGCTAGAGATGCAGGGGGCCTAAACACCGGGGAGCTGTTTTTT.

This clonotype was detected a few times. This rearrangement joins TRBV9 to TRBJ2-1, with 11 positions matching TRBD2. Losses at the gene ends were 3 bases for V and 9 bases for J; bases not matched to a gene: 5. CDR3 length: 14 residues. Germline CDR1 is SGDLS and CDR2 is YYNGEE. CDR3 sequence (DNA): TGTGCCAGCAGCGCTAGCGGACTAGCGGGTGAGCAGTTCTTC. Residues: CASSASGLAGEQFF.

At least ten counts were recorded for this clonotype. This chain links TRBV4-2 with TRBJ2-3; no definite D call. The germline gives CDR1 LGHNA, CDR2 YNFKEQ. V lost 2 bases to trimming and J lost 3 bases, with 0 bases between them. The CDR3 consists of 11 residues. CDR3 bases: TGTGCCAGCAGCCAAACAGATACGCAGTATTTT. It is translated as CASSQTDTQYF.

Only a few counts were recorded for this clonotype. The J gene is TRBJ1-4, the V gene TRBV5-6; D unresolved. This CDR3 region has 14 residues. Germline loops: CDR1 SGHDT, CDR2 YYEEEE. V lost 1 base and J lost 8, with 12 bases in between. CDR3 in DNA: TGTGCCAGCAGCTTGAAAAACCAGCGGGAAAAACTGTTTTTT. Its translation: CASSLKNQREKLFF.

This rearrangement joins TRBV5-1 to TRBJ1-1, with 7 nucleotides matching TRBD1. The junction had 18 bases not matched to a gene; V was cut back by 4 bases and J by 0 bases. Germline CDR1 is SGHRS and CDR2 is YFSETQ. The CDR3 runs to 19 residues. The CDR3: CASSTSDREDWRVNTEAFF. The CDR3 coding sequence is TGCGCCAGCAGCACGTCAGACAGGGAGGATTGGAGGGTGAACACTGAAGCTTTCTTT.

As DNA, the CDR3 is TGTGCCAGTAGTAGGACTCCGACTAGCGGGGGGCTCAATGAGCAGTTCTTC. Translation gives CASSRTPTSGGLNEQFF. The chain joins TRBV19 to TRBJ2-1, with TRBD2 matching 13 bases. V was clipped by 4 bases and J by 6 bases; unmatched bases: 9. Germline-derived CDR1 and CDR2 are LNHDA and SQIVND (reference sequence). There are 17 residues in the CDR3.

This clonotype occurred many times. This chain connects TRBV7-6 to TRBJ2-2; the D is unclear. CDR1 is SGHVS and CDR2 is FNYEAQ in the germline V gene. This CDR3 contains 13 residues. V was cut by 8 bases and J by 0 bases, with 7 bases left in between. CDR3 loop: CASRQPNTGELFF. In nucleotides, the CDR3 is TGTGCCAGCCGACAACCGAACACCGGGGAGCTGTTTTTT. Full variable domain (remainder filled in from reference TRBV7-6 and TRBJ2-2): GAGVSQSPRYKVTKRGQDVALRCDPISGHVSLYWYRQALGQGPEFLTYFNYEAQQDKSGLPNDRFSAERPEGSISTLTIQRTEQRDSAMYRCASRQPNTGELFFGEGSRLTVL.

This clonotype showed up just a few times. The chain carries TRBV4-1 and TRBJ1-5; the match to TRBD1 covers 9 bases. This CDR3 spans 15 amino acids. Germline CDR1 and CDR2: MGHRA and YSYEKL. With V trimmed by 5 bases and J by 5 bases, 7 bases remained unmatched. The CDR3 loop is CASSVYTGGDQPQHF. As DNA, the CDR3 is TGCGCCAGCAGCGTATACACAGGGGGCGATCAGCCCCAGCATTTT.

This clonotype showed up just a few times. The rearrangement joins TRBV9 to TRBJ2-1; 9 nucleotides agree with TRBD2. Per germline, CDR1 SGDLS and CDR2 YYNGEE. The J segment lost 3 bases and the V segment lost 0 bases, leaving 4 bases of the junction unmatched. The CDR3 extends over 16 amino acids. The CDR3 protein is CASSVGLAGIYNEQFF. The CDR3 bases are TGTGCCAGCAGCGTAGGCCTAGCGGGGATCTACAATGAGCAGTTCTTC.

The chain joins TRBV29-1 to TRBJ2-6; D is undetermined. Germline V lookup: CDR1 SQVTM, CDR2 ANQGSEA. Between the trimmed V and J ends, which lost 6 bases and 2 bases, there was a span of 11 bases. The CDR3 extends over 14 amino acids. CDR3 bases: TGCAGCGTAGTTCCGAGCCCTGGGGCCAACGTCCTGACTTTC. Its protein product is CSVVPSPGANVLTF.

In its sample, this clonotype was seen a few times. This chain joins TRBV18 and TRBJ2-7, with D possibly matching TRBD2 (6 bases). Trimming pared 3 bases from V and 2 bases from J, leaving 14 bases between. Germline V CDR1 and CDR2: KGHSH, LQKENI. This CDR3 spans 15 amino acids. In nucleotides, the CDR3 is TGTGCCAGCTCACCCACCCGGGGGAATCCCTACGAGCAGTACTTC. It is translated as CASSPTRGNPYEQYF.

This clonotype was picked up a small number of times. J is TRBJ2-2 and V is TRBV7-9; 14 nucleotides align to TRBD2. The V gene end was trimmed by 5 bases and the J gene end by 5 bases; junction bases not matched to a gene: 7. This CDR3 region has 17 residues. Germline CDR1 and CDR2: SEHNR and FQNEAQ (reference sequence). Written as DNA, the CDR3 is TGTGCCAGCAGCCCAGGGACTAGCGGGAGTGGAACCGGGGAGCTGTTTTTT. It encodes CASSPGTSGSGTGELFF.

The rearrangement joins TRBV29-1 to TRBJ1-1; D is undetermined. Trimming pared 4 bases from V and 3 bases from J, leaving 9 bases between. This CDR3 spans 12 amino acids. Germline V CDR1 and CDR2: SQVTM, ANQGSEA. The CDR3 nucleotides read TGCAGCGTTGTTCTGATGGACACTGAAGCTTTCTTT. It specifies CSVVLMDTEAFF.

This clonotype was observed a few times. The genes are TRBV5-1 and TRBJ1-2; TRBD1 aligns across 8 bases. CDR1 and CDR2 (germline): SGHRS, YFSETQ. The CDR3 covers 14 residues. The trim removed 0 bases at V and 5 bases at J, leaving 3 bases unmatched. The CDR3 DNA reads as TGCGCCAGCAGCTTGGGACAGGGGTTTTATGGCTACACCTTC. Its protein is CASSLGQGFYGYTF.